The present TCR beta chain was sequenced within a study of T cells in Graves' hyperthyroidism and ophthalmopathy. Study results and limitations: Clonotypes that were expanded in thyroid above 0.001 mostly appeared in blood too.

RNA transcripts yielded amplified TCR beta CDR3 regions. The HTBI set primed first-round TCR CDR3 RT-PCR. MiXCR, applied by TCRdb to the multiplex PCR reads, yields one record per CDR3 protein. This sample has roughly 500,000 distinct CDR3 sequences, with 22% found just once. The V gene's germline CDR1 is SGHTA and CDR2 FQGTGA. The CDR3 contains 13 residues. Trimming left V 2 bases short and J 7 bases short, with 9 bases between. About this clonotype: The antigen is undetermined.

Ophthalmopathy patients all had a Clinical Activity Score of at least 3, a NOSPECS grade of at least 4 and disease under 3 months old. The sequenced material came from blood. The receptor was isolated from a woman aged 70-85 years with Graves' ophthalmopathy. The chain carries TRBV7-3 and TRBJ2-1; D ambiguous. The CDR3 region has the DNA TGTGCCAGCAGCTTAGGAGCGAGGAATGAGCAGTTCTTC. Protein sequence: CASSLGARNEQFF.